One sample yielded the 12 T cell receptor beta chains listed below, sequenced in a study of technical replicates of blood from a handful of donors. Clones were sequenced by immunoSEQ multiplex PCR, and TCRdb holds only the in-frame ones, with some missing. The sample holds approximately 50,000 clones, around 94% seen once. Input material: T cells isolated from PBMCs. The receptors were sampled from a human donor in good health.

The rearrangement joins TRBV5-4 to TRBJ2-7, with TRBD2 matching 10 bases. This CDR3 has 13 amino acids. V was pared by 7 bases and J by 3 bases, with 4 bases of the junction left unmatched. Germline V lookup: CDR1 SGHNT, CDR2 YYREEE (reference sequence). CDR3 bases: TGTGCCAGCTCTAGCGGGGGAAACTACGAGCAGTACTTC. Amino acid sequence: CASSSGGNYEQYF. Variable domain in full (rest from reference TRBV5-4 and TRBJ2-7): ETGVTQSPTHLIKTRGQQVTLRCSSQSGHNTVSWYQQALGQGPQFIFQYYREEENGRGNFPPRFSGLQFPNYSSELNVNALELDDSALYLCASSSGGNYEQYFGPGTRLTVT.

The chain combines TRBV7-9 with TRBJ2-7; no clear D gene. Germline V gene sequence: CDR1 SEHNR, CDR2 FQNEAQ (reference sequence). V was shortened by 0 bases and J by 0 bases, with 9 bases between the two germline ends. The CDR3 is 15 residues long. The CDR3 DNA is TGTGCCAGCAGCTTAGCCAGGTTGAGCTCCTACGAGCAGTACTTC. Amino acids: CASSLARLSSYEQYF. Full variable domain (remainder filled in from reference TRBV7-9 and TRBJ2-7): DTGVSQNPRHKITKRGQNVTFRCDPISEHNRLYWYRQTLGQGPEFLTYFQNEAQLEKSRLLSDRFSAERPKGSFSTLEIQRTEQGDSAMYLCASSLARLSSYEQYFGPGTRLTVT.

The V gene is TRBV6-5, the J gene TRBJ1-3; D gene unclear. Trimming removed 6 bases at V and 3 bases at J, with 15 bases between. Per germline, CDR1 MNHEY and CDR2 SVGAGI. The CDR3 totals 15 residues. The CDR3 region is CASSPSKPYGNTIYF. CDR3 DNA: TGTGCCAGCAGCCCGTCTAAGCCCTATGGAAACACCATATATTTT.

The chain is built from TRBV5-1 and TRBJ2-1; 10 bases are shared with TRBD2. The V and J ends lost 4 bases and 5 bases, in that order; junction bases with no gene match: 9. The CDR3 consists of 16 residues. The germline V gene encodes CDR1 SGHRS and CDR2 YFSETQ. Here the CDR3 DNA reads TGCGCCAGCAGCCCGGCGGGACTAGCGCCCCACAATGAGCAGTTCTTC. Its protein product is CASSPAGLAPHNEQFF.

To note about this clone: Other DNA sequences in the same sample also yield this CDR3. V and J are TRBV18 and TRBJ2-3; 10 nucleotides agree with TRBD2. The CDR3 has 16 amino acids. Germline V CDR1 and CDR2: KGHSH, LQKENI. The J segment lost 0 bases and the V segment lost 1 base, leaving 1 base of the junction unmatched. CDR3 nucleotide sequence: TGTGCCAGCTCACCACGACTAGCGGGCAGCACAGATACGCAGTATTTT. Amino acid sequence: CASSPRLAGSTDTQYF. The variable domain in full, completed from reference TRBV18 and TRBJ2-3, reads NAGVMQNPRHLVRRRGQEARLRCSPMKGHSHVYWYRQLPEEGLKFMVYLQKENIIDESGMPKERFSAEFPKEGPSILRIQQVVRGDSAAYFCASSPRLAGSTDTQYFGPGTRLTVL.

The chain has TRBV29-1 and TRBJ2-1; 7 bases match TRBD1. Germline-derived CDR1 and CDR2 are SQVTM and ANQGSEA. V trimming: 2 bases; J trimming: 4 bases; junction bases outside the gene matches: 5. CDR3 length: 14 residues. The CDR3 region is CSVEPTGRYNEQFF. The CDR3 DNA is TGCAGCGTTGAACCGACAGGGAGATACAATGAGCAGTTCTTC.

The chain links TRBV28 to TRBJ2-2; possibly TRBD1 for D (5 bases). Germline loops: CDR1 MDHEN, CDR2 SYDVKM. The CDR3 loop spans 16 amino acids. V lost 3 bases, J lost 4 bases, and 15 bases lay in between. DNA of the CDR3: TGTGCCAGCAGTTTTTACCAGGGATTGGGCACCGGGGAGCTGTTTTTT. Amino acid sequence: CASSFYQGLGTGELFF.

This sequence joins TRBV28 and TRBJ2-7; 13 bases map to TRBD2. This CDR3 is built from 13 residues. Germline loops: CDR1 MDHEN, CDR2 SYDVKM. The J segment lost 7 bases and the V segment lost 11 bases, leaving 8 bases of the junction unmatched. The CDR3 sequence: CACTSGRAREQYF. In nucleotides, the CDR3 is TGTGCCTGCACTAGCGGGAGGGCGAGGGAGCAGTACTTC.

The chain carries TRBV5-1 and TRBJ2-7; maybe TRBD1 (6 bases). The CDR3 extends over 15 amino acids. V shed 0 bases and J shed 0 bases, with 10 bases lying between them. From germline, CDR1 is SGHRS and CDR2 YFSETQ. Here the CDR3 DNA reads TGCGCCAGCAGCTTGGCTACAGGGAGCTCCTACGAGCAGTACTTC. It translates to CASSLATGSSYEQYF.

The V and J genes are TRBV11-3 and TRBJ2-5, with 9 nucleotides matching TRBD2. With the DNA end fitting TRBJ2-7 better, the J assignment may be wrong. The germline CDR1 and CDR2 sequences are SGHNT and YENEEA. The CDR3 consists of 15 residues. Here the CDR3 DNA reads TGTGCCAGCAGGGCCGCTAGCGGGGCAACCTACGAGCAGTACTTC. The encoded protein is CASRAASGATYEQYF.

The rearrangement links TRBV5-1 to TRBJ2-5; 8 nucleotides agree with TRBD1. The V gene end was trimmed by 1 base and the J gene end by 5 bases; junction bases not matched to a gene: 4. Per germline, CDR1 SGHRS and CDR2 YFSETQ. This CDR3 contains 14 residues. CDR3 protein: CASSLQGAGETQYF. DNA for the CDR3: TGCGCCAGCAGCTTGCAGGGGGCCGGGGAGACCCAGTACTTC.

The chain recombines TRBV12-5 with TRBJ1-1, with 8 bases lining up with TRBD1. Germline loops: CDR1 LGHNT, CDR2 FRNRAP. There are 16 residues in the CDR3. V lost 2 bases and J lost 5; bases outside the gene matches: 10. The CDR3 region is CASGLRPLRGRTEAFF. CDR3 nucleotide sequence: TGTGCTAGTGGTTTGCGTCCCCTCAGGGGGCGTACTGAAGCTTTCTTT.